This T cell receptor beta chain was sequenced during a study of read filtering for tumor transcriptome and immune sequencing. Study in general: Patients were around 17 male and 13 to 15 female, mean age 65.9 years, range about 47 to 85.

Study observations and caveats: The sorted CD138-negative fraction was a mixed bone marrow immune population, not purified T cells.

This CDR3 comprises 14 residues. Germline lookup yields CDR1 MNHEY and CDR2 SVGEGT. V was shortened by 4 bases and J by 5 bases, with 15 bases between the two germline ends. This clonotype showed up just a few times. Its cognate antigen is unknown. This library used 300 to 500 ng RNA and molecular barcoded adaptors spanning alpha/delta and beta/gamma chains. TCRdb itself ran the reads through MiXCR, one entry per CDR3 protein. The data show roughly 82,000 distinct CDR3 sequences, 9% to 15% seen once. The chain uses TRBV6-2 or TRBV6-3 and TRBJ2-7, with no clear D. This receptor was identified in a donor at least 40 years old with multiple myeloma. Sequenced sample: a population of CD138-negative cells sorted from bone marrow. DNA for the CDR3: TGTGCCAGCAGTTCGGTTGGACGGCCCCACGAGCAGTACTTC. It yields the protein CASSSVGRPHEQYF.